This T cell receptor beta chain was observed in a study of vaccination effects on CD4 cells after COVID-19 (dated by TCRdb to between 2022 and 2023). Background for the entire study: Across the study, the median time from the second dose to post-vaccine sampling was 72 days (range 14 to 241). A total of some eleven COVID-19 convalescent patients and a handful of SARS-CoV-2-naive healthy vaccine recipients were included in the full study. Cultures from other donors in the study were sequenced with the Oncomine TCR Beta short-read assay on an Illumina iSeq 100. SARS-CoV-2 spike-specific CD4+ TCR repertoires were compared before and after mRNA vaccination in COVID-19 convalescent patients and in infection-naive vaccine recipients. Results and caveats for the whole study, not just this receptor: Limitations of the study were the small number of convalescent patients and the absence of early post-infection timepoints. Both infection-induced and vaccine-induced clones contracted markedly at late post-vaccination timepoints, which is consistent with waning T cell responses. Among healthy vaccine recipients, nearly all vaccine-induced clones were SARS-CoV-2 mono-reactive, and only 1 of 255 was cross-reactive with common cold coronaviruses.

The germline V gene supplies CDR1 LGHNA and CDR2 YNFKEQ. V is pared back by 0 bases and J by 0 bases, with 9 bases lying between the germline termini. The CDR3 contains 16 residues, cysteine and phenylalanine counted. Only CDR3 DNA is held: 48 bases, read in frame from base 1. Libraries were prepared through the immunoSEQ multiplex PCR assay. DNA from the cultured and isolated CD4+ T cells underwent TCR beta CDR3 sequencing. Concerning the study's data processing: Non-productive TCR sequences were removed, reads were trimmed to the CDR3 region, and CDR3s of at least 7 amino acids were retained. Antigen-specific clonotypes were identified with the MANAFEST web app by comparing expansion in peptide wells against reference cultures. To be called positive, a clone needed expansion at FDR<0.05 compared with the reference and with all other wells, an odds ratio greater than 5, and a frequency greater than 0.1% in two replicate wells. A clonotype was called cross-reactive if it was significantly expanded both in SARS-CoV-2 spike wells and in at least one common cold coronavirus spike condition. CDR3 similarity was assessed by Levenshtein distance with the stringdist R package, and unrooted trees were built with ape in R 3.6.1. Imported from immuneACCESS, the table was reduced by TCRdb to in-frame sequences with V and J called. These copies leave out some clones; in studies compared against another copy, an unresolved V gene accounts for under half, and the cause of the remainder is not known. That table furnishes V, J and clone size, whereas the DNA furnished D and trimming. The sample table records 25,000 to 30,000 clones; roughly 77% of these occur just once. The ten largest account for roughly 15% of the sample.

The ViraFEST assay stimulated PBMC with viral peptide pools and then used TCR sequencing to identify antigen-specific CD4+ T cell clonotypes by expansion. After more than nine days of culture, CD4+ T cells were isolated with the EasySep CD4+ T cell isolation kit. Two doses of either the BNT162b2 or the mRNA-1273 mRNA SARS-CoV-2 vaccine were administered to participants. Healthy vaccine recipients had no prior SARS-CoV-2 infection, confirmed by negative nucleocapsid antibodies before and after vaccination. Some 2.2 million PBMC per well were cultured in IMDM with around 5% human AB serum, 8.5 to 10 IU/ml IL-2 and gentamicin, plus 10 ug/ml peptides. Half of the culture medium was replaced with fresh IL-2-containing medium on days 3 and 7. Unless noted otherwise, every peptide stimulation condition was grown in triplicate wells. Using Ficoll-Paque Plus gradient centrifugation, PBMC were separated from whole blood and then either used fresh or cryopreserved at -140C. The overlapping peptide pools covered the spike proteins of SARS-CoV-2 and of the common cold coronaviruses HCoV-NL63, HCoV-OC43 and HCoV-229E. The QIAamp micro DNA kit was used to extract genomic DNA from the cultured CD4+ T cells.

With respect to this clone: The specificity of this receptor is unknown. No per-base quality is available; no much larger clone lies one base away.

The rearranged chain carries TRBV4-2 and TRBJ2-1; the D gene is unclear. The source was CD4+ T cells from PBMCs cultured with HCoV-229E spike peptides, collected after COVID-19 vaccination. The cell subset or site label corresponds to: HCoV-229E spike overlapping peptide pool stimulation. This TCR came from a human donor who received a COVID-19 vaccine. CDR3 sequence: CASSQDPVASYNEQFF. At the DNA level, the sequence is TGTGCCAGCAGCCAAGATCCGGTAGCCTCCTACAATGAGCAGTTCTTC.